The 32 T cell receptor beta chains below were found in one sample sequenced in a study of blood T cell repertoires in COVID-19. The data were produced by immunoSEQ multiplex PCR, yet TCRdb's version contains in-frame clones alone and is incomplete. Of approximately 50,000 clones listed, about 83% are singletons. Material: peripheral blood. The origin of the receptors is a human donor in a cohort sampled during active COVID-19.

The chain links TRBV27 to TRBJ2-3; 8 nucleotides line up with TRBD1. The CDR3 sequence is 14 residues long. J gave up 6 bases and V 3 bases, and 5 bases lay outside the gene matches. Germline V gene sequence: CDR1 MNHEY, CDR2 SMNVEV (reference sequence). Written as DNA, the CDR3 is TGTGCCAGCAGTTTCCGGGGACAGGTGGATACGCAGTATTTT. The encoded protein is CASSFRGQVDTQYF.

The chain recombines TRBV12-3 or TRBV12-4 with TRBJ2-2; D unresolved. V was trimmed by 4 bases and J by 5 bases, leaving 5 bases between them. The CDR3 loop spans 12 amino acids. The CDR3 sequence is CASSYETGELFF. CDR3 nucleotides: TGTGCCAGCAGTTACGAGACCGGGGAGCTGTTTTTT.

This chain uses TRBV7-2 with TRBJ2-7; D unclear. With 5 bases removed from V and 1 base from J, the gap between germline ends came to 9 bases. This CDR3 has 13 residues. Germline CDR1 and CDR2: SGHTA and FQGNSA. Here the CDR3 reads CASSPSPSYEQYF. The CDR3 bases are TGTGCCAGCAGCCCGAGCCCATCCTACGAGCAGTACTTC. The full variable domain, in which reference TRBV7-2 and TRBJ2-7 provide the parts outside the CDR3, is GAGVSQSPSNKVTEKGKDVELRCDPISGHTALYWYRQSLGQGLEFLIYFQGNSAPDKSGLPSDRFSAERTGGSVSTLTIQRTQQEDSAVYLCASSPSPSYEQYFGPGTRLTVT.

The rearrangement uses TRBV2 and TRBJ1-5; TRBD1 is a possible D gene (5 bases). The CDR3 consists of 14 residues. CDR1 and CDR2 from the germline V gene are SNHLY and FYNNEI. Trimming removed 1 base from V and 4 bases from J, with 8 bases in between. The CDR3 here is CASSEGAGNQPQHF. The CDR3 bases are TGTGCCAGCAGTGAAGGGGCAGGGAATCAGCCCCAGCATTTT.

The CDR3 loop is CASSLGGIASGYTF. The DNA of the CDR3 is TGTGCCAGCAGTTTGGGGGGGATTGCATCCGGCTACACCTTC. This chain joins TRBV11-2 and TRBJ1-2, with D possibly being TRBD1 (5 bases). V gave up 6 bases and J gave up 8 bases, with 19 bases separating them. CDR1 SGHAT and CDR2 FQNNGV come from the germline V gene. CDR3 length: 14 residues. Looking up the rest from reference TRBV11-2 and TRBJ1-2 gives the full variable domain: EAGVAQSPRYKIIEKRQSVAFWCNPISGHATLYWYQQILGQGPKLLIQFQNNGVVDDSQLPKDRFSAERLKGVDSTLKIQPAKLEDSAVYLCASSLGGIASGYTFGSGTRLTVV.

The V gene is TRBV4-1, the J gene TRBJ1-3, with TRBD1 as a possible D gene (5 bases). Trimming removed 4 bases at V and 0 bases at J, with 13 bases between. Germline values: CDR1 MGHRA, CDR2 YSYEKL. The CDR3 runs to 16 residues. CDR3 sequence reads: CASSREFGGSGNTIYF. The DNA for the CDR3 is TGCGCCAGCAGCCGAGAGTTCGGGGGCTCTGGAAACACCATATATTTT.

The rearrangement uses TRBV20-1 and TRBJ2-1; D might be TRBD1 (5 bases). Trimming stripped 3 bases from V and 1 base from J, with 13 bases between. This CDR3 has 15 amino acids. Germline V gives CDR1 DFQATT, CDR2 SNEGSKA (reference sequence). The CDR3 sequence is CSASTAPGSYNEQFF. CDR3 nucleotide sequence: TGCAGTGCTAGTACGGCCCCAGGGTCCTACAATGAGCAGTTCTTC.

J is TRBJ1-4 and V is TRBV2, with 9 bases fitting TRBD1. V shed 8 bases and J 7 bases; nucleotides not matched to a gene: 8. The CDR3 runs 14 residues. Germline CDR1 is SNHLY and CDR2 is FYNNEI. CDR3 coding DNA: TGTGCCAGCGGCTACAGGGGGCCTGGTGAAAAACTGTTTTTT. It is translated as CASGYRGPGEKLFF.

The V and J genes are TRBV11-2 and TRBJ2-1; the D gene is possibly TRBD1 (5 bases). Trimming took 1 base from V and 6 from J, leaving 19 bases between them. The CDR3 spans 17 residues. Germline V gene lookup returns CDR1 SGHAT and CDR2 FQNNGV. DNA for the CDR3: TGTGCCAGCAGCTTAGGGCCAGGGTTGGGTAAAGGCAATGAGCAGTTCTTC. Translated: CASSLGPGLGKGNEQFF. Full variable domain (rest looked up from reference TRBV11-2 and TRBJ2-1): EAGVAQSPRYKIIEKRQSVAFWCNPISGHATLYWYQQILGQGPKLLIQFQNNGVVDDSQLPKDRFSAERLKGVDSTLKIQPAKLEDSAVYLCASSLGPGLGKGNEQFFGPGTRLTVL.

The rearrangement uses TRBV29-1 and TRBJ1-4; D gene ambiguous. The CDR3 is 11 amino acids. The V end lost 7 bases, the J end lost 7 bases, and 10 bases lay between the germline ends. Germline V gene lookup returns CDR1 SQVTM and CDR2 ANQGSEA. The CDR3 DNA is TGCAGCGCCTACGCCGCTGAAAAACTGTTTTTT. Residues: CSAYAAEKLFF.

CDR3 sequence reads: CASSQEAAGRGRIVVDTQYF. In DNA, the CDR3 is TGTGCCAGCAGCCAAGAGGCCGCGGGGCGGGGGCGCATCGTGGTAGATACGCAGTATTTT. The rearrangement joins TRBV4-2 to TRBJ2-3, with D possibly being TRBD2 (7 bases). The CDR3 is 20 residues long. From germline, CDR1 is LGHNA and CDR2 YNFKEQ. V was clipped by 0 bases and J by 5 bases, with 27 bases between them.

The chain uses TRBV19 and TRBJ1-2; TRBD1 matches at 8 bases. Germline CDR1 reads LNHDA; CDR2 reads SQIVND (reference sequence). The CDR3 has 13 amino acids. V lost 8 bases and J lost 7; bases outside the gene matches: 9. The CDR3 DNA sequence: TGTGCCAGTCGGCTCCAGGGGGCGAGTGGCTACACCTTC. This encodes CASRLQGASGYTF.

This chain connects TRBV25-1 to TRBJ1-6; D unresolved. This CDR3 has 13 amino acids. Germline V gene lookup returns CDR1 MGHDK and CDR2 SYGVNS. Trimming removed 1 base from V and 10 bases from J, with 8 bases in between. The CDR3 DNA is TGTGCCAGCAGTGAATTCAGCGGCTCACCCCTCCACTTT. Translating gives CASSEFSGSPLHF.

V usage is TRBV10-3 and J usage is TRBJ2-5; 8 bases match TRBD2. Trimming removed 10 bases from V and 2 bases from J; junction bases left unmatched: 6. The CDR3 runs 13 residues. Germline V gene data show CDR1 as ENHRY and CDR2 as SYGVKD. CDR3 amino acids: CATESGGQETQYF. The CDR3, as DNA: TGTGCCACCGAAAGCGGGGGACAAGAGACCCAGTACTTC.

This clone has only a few counts. The rearrangement uses TRBV5-1 and TRBJ1-5; 7 bases align to TRBD1. The ends lost 4 bases at V and 0 bases at J; junction bases unmatched: 16. This CDR3 contains 19 residues. CDR1 and CDR2 from the germline V gene are SGHRS and YFSETQ. The CDR3: CASSLGTDWGPYSNQPQHF. In nucleotides, the CDR3 is TGCGCCAGCAGCCTAGGGACAGACTGGGGCCCATATAGCAATCAGCCCCAGCATTTT.

The genes are TRBV5-1 and TRBJ2-3; 11 bases align to TRBD2. With V trimmed by 4 bases and J by 0 bases, 4 bases remained unmatched. In germline, CDR1 is SGHRS, CDR2 YFSETQ. The CDR3 has 16 residues. The CDR3 region has the DNA TGCGCCAGCAGCCTAGCGGGGGGAACGAGCACAGATACGCAGTATTTT. It yields the protein CASSLAGGTSTDTQYF.

The gene calls are TRBV10-3 and TRBJ2-7, with TRBD1 matching 7 bases. CDR3 length: 15 amino acids. The trim removed 2 bases at V and 2 bases at J, leaving 6 bases unmatched. The germline V gene has CDR1 ENHRY and CDR2 SYGVKD. CDR3 in DNA: TGTGCCATCAGTGAGCATGGACAGGTCCCCTACGAGCAGTACTTC. Translation: CAISEHGQVPYEQYF.

This rearrangement joins TRBV9 to TRBJ2-7; the D gene is possibly TRBD2 (6 bases). Trimming left V 3 bases short and J 2 bases short, with 15 bases between. The CDR3 runs to 15 residues. In germline, CDR1 is SGDLS, CDR2 YYNGEE. The CDR3 protein is CASSDRDSGAYEQYF. The CDR3 coding sequence is TGTGCCAGCAGCGACCGGGACTCTGGAGCCTACGAGCAGTACTTC.

For the CDR3, the DNA is TGTGCCACCAGCGGGACAGGGTTCGCCACTGAAGCTTTCTTT. This encodes CATSGTGFATEAFF. The chain recombines TRBV15 with TRBJ1-1; TRBD1 agrees at 9 bases. The V segment lost 5 bases and the J segment 4 bases; nucleotides outside the gene matches: 5. The CDR3 loop spans 14 amino acids. Germline V CDR1 and CDR2: LNHNV, YYDKDF (reference sequence).

The rearrangement joins TRBV3-1 (or the pseudogene TRBV3-2) to TRBJ2-3, with D perhaps matching TRBD1 (6 bases). The CDR3 loop spans 13 amino acids. The V end lost 6 bases, the J end lost 3 bases, and 10 bases lay between the germline ends. Germline V gives CDR1 LGHDT, CDR2 YNNKEL (reference sequence). CDR3 loop: CASRQGGTDTQYF. In nucleotides, the CDR3 is TGTGCCAGCAGACAGGGTGGGACAGATACGCAGTATTTT.

J is TRBJ2-5 and V is TRBV5-1; 12 nucleotides agree with TRBD2. This CDR3 has 15 amino acids. Germline values: CDR1 SGHRS, CDR2 YFSETQ. The trim removed 5 bases at V and 4 bases at J, leaving 6 bases unmatched. CDR3 coding DNA: TGCGCCAGCAGAGATCTAGCGGGGGGGGCAGAGACCCAGTACTTC. It yields the protein CASRDLAGGAETQYF.

The V call is TRBV5-1, the J call TRBJ2-2, with 9 nucleotides matching TRBD2. The CDR3 totals 17 residues. Germline-derived CDR1 and CDR2 are SGHRS and YFSETQ. V lost 0 bases to trimming and J lost 5 bases; unmatched junction nucleotides: 8. CDR3 protein: CASSLVLAGRITGELFF. In nucleotides, the CDR3 is TGCGCCAGCAGCTTGGTTCTAGCGGGGCGAATAACCGGGGAGCTGTTTTTT.

J is TRBJ2-4 and V is TRBV2, with D tentatively TRBD2 (5 bases). Germline V gene lookup returns CDR1 SNHLY and CDR2 FYNNEI. The CDR3 is 15 amino acids. The ends were cut back, 6 bases at V and 2 bases at J, with 14 bases in the middle. CDR3 sequence reads: CASRKLGKTKNIQYF. As DNA, the CDR3 is TGTGCCAGCAGAAAACTCGGGAAGACCAAAAACATTCAGTACTTC.

This clone was seen a handful of times. The rearrangement joins TRBV11-1 to TRBJ2-3; 7 positions match TRBD2. V lost 5 bases to trimming and J lost 2 bases; unmatched junction nucleotides: 7. CDR3 length: 15 residues. Germline assignment: CDR1 SGHAT and CDR2 FQDESV (reference sequence). DNA for the CDR3: TGTGCCAGCAGCCCGGGACTAACGAACACAGATACGCAGTATTTT. Its protein product is CASSPGLTNTDTQYF.

This chain uses TRBV10-3 with TRBJ2-1; TRBD2 agrees at 8 bases. V lost 3 bases, J lost 5 bases, and 3 bases stayed unmatched. This CDR3 contains 14 residues. CDR1 is ENHRY and CDR2 is SYGVKD in the germline V gene. CDR3 coding DNA: TGTGCCATCAGTGAAGGGACTAGGAACAATGAGCAGTTCTTC. The encoded protein is CAISEGTRNNEQFF.

The chain uses TRBV2 and TRBJ2-3; 8 bases match TRBD2. The CDR3 loop spans 14 amino acids. V lost 2 bases, J lost 5 bases, and 3 bases stayed unmatched. Germline CDR1 is SNHLY and CDR2 is FYNNEI. As DNA, the CDR3 is TGTGCCAGCAGTGAACTTAGCGGGGTAGATACGCAGTATTTT. As protein: CASSELSGVDTQYF.

The J gene is TRBJ1-5, the V gene TRBV21-1; TRBD1 was called by the table and not checked on the DNA. TRBV21-1 constitutes a pseudogene. This CDR3 has 16 amino acids. The CDR3 coding sequence is TGTGCCAGCAGCAAATTACAGGGGCAGGGCAATCAGCCCCAGCATTTT. Amino acid sequence: CASSKLQGQGNQPQHF.

The rearrangement uses TRBV11-3 and TRBJ2-5; 8 bases are a match to TRBD2. The junction had 10 bases not matched to a gene; V was cut back by 5 bases and J by 5 bases. Per the germline V gene, CDR1 is SGHNT and CDR2 is YENEEA. The CDR3 has 15 amino acids. CDR3 loop: CASSPSGGGLETQYF. Written as DNA, the CDR3 is TGTGCCAGCAGCCCATCCGGGGGGGGACTCGAGACCCAGTACTTC.

This rearrangement joins TRBV2 to TRBJ2-3, with D possibly TRBD1 on 7 matching bases. CDR3 length: 15 amino acids. The V gene's germline CDR1 is SNHLY and CDR2 FYNNEI. Trimming removed 5 bases from V and 1 base from J, with 13 bases in between. Here the CDR3 reads CASSLVRGGTDTQYF. Written as DNA, the CDR3 is TGTGCCAGCAGTCTGGTCAGGGGGGGCACAGATACGCAGTATTTT.

To note about this clone: The junction departs from germline at one end; a sequencing error may be responsible. This chain joins TRBV5-4 and TRBJ2-7; TRBD2 matches at 8 bases. From germline, CDR1 is SGHNT and CDR2 YYREEE (reference sequence). The CDR3 runs to 12 residues. The CDR3 sequence is CASGGGPYVQYF. The CDR3 region has the DNA TGTGCCAGCGGCGGGGGGCCGTACGTGCAGTACTTC.

The CDR3 here is CASSNRDIKQETQYF. CDR3 in DNA: TGTGCCAGTAGTAACCGGGACATCAAACAAGAGACCCAGTACTTC. The chain links TRBV19 to TRBJ2-5; the D gene is possibly TRBD1 (6 bases). The CDR3 has 15 residues. Germline CDR1 and CDR2: LNHDA and SQIVND (reference sequence). With 4 bases removed from V and 2 bases from J, the gap between germline ends came to 14 bases. The variable domain in full, with the rest retrieved from reference TRBV19 and TRBJ2-5, is DGGITQSPKYLFRKEGQNVTLSCEQNLNHDAMYWYRQDPGQGLRLIYYSQIVNDFQKGDIAEGYSVSREKKESFPLTVTSAQKNPTAFYLCASSNRDIKQETQYFGPGTRLLVL.

This clone turned up a few times. The V call is TRBV5-1, the J call TRBJ2-7; no clear D gene. This CDR3 has 14 residues. CDR1 and CDR2 (germline): SGHRS, YFSETQ. Trimming took off 1 base at V and 6 bases at J, with 14 bases between the two ends. The CDR3 protein is CASSLSIVELEQYF. CDR3 in DNA: TGCGCCAGCAGCTTGAGTATTGTGGAGCTCGAGCAGTACTTC.